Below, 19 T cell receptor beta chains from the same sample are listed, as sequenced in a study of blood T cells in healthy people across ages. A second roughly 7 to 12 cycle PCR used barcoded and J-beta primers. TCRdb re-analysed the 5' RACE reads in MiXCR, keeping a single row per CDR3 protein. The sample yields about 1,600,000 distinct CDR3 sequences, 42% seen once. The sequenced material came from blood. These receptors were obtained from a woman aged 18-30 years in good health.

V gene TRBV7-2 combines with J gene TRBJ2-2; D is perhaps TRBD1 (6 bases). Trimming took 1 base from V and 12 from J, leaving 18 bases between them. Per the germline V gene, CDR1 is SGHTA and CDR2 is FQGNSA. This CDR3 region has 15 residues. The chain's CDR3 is CASSLDARTESQLFF. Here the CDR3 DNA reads TGTGCCAGCAGCTTAGACGCTAGGACAGAATCGCAGCTGTTTTTT. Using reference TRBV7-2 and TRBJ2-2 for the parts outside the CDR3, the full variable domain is GAGVSQSPSNKVTEKGKDVELRCDPISGHTALYWYRQSLGQGLEFLIYFQGNSAPDKSGLPSDRFSAERTGGSVSTLTIQRTQQEDSAVYLCASSLDARTESQLFFGEGSRLTVL.

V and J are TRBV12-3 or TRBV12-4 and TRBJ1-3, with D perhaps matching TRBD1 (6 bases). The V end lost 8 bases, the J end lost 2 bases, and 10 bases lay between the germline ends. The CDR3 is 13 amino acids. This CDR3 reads CASLWTAGNTIYF. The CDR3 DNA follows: TGTGCCAGCCTTTGGACAGCTGGAAACACCATATATTTT.

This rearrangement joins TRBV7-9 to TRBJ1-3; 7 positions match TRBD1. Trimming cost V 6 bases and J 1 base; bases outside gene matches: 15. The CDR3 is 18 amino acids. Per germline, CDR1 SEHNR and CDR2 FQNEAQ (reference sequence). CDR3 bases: TGTGCCAGCAGGGAGAGATCTACAGGGGTCCTTTCTGGAAACACCATATATTTT. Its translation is CASRERSTGVLSGNTIYF. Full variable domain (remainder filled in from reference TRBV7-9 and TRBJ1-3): DTGVSQNPRHKITKRGQNVTFRCDPISEHNRLYWYRQTLGQGPEFLTYFQNEAQLEKSRLLSDRFSAERPKGSFSTLEIQRTEQGDSAMYLCASRERSTGVLSGNTIYFGEGSWLTVV.

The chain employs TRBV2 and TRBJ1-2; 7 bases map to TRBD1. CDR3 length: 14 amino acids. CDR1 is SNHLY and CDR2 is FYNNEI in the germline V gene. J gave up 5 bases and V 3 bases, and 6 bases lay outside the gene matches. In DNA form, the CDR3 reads TGTGCCAGCAGTGAGGAGGGGGCGGATTATGGCTACACCTTC. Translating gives CASSEEGADYGYTF.

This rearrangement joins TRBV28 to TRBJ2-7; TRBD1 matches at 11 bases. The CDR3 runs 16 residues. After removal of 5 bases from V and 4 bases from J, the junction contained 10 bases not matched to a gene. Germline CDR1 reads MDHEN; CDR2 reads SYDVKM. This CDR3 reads CASSTAGTGGRYEQYF. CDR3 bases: TGTGCCAGCAGTACGGCCGGGACAGGGGGGAGGTACGAGCAGTACTTC.

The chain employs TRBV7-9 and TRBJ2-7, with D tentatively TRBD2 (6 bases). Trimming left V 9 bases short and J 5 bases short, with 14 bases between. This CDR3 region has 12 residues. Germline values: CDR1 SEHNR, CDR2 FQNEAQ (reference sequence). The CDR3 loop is CARGDSSHEQYF. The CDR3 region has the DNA TGTGCCAGGGGGGACTCATCCCACGAGCAGTACTTC.

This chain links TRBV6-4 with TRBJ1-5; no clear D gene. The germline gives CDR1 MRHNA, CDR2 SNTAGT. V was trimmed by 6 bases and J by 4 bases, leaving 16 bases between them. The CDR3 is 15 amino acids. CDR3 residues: CASRYSASGNQPQHF. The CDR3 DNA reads TGTGCCAGCAGATATTCGGCCTCGGGGAATCAGCCCCAGCATTTT.

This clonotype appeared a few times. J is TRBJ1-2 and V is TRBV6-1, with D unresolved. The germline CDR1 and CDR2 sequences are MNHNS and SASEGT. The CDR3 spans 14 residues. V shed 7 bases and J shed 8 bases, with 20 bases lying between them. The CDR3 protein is CASIRAQRVGGYTF. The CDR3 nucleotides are TGTGCCAGCATCAGAGCCCAGCGCGTGGGGGGCTACACCTTC.

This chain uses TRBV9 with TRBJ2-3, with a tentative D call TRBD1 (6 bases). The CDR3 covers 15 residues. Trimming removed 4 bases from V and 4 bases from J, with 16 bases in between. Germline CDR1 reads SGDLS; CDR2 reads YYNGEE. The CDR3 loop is CASSPSGAPPDTQYF. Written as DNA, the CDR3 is TGTGCCAGCAGCCCATCAGGGGCCCCACCAGATACGCAGTATTTT. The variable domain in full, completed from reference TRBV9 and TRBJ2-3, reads DSGVTQTPKHLITATGQRVTLRCSPRSGDLSVYWYQQSLDQGLQFLIQYYNGEERAKGNILERFSAQQFPDLHSELNLSSLELGDSALYFCASSPSGAPPDTQYFGPGTRLTVL.

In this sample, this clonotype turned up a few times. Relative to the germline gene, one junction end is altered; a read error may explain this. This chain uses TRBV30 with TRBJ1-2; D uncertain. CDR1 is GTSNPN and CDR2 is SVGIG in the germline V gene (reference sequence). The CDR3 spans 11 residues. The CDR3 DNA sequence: TGTGCCGGGAGCGAAAGATATGGCTACACCTTC. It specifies CAGSERYGYTF.

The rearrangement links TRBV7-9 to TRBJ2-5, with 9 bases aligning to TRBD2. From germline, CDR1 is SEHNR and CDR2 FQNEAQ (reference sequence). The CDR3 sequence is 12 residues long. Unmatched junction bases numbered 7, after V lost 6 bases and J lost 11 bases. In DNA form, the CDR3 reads TGTGCCAGCAGACTAGCGGGCAGTGAGCAGTACTTC. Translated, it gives CASRLAGSEQYF.

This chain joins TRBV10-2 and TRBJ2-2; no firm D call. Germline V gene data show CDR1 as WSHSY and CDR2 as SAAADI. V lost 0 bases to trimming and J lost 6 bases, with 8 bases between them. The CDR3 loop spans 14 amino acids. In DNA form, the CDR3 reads TGCGCCAGCAGTGAGTCCCTATCCGCCGGGGAGCTGTTTTTT. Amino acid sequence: CASSESLSAGELFF.

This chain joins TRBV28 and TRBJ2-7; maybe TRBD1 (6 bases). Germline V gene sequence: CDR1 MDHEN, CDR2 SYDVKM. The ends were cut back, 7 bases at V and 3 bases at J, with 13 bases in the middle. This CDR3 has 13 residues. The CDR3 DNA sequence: TGTGCCAGCATAGCAGGGGAAAACTACGAGCAGTACTTC. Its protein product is CASIAGENYEQYF.

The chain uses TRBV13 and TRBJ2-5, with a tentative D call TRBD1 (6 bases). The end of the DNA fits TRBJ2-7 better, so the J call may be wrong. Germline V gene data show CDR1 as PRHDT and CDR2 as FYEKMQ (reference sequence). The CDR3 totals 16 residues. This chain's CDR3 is CASSPTEETGLFEQYF. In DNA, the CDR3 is TGTGCCAGCAGCCCAACCGAAGAGACAGGACTGTTCGAGCAGTACTTC.

The CDR3 DNA reads as TGTGCCATCAGTCCCGGAAAAGGCAATGAGCAGTTCTTC. Amino acids: CAISPGKGNEQFF. This sequence joins TRBV10-3 and TRBJ2-1; D is ambiguous. The CDR3 is 13 amino acids. V was clipped by 5 bases and J by 6 bases, with 11 bases between them. CDR1 and CDR2 from the germline V gene are ENHRY and SYGVKD.

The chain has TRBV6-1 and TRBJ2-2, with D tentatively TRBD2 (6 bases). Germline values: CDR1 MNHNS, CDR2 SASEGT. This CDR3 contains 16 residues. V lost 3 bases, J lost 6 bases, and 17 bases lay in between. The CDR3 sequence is CASSDLAVEGAGELFF. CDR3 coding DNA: TGTGCCAGCAGTGACCTTGCCGTGGAGGGAGCCGGGGAGCTGTTTTTT.

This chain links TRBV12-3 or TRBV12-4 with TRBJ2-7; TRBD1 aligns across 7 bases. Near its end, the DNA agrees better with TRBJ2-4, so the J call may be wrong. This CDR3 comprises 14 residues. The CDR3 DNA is TGTGCCAGCAGTTTGTGGGTCAGGGGGAACATTCAGTACTTC. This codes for CASSLWVRGNIQYF.

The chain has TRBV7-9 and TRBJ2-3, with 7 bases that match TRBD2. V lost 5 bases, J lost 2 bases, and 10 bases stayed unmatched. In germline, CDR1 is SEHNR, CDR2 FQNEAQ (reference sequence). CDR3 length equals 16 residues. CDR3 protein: CASSPPAGANTDTQYF. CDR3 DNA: TGTGCCAGCAGCCCCCCCGCGGGAGCTAACACAGATACGCAGTATTTT.

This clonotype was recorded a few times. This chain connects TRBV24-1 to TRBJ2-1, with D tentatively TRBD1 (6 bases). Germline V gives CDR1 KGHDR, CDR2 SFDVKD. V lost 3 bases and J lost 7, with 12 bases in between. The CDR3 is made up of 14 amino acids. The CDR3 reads CATSDAGTLNEQFF. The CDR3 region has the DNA TGTGCCACCAGTGATGCCGGGACATTGAATGAGCAGTTCTTC.